This T cell receptor (beta chain) was retrieved from a study of blood T cell repertoires in COVID-19. Study-wide background: The analysed material was cDNA or gDNA that came from T cells, B-cell-depleted T cells, or PBMCs.

The CDR3 runs to 19 residues. The germline V gene has CDR1 MDHEN and CDR2 SYDVKM. The junction had 14 bases not matched to a gene; V was cut back by 6 bases and J by 0 bases. Sequencing was performed with immunoSEQ multiplex PCR; in TCRdb, only in-frame clones are kept and a portion is missing. The sample has 180,000 or so clones; about 80% are singletons. Participants came from fewer than 25 US areas, aged about 18 to 90 years. Participant-given clinical history determined each cohort assignment. Within 2 weeks before study entry, exposed participants met a COVID-19 case. The sequence derives from a man aged 55 to 69 who had been exposed to COVID-19. The chain joins TRBV28 to TRBJ2-7; TRBD2 aligns across 13 bases. The sequencing input was PBMCs or T cells enriched from blood (not recorded which). The DNA of the CDR3 is TGTGCCAGCAGCGCCGGGACTAGCGGGAATCCCTTGAGCTCCTACGAGCAGTACTTC. Translated, it gives CASSAGTSGNPLSSYEQYF.